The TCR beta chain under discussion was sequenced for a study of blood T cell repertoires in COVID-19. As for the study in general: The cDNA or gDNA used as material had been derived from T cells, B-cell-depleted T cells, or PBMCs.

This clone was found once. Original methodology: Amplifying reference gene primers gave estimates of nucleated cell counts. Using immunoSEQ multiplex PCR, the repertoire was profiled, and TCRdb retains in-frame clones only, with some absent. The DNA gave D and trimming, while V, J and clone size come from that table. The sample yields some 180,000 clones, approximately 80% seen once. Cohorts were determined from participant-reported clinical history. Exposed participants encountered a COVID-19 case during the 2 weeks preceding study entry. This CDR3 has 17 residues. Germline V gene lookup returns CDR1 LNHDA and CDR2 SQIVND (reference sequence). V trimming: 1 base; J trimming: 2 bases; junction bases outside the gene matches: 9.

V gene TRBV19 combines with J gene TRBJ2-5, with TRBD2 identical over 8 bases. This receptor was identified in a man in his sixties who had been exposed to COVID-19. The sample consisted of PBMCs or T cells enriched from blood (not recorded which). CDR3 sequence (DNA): TGTGCCAGTAGTATAGCGTGGCCTAGCGGGTTTCAAGAGACCCAGTACTTC. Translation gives CASSIAWPSGFQETQYF.